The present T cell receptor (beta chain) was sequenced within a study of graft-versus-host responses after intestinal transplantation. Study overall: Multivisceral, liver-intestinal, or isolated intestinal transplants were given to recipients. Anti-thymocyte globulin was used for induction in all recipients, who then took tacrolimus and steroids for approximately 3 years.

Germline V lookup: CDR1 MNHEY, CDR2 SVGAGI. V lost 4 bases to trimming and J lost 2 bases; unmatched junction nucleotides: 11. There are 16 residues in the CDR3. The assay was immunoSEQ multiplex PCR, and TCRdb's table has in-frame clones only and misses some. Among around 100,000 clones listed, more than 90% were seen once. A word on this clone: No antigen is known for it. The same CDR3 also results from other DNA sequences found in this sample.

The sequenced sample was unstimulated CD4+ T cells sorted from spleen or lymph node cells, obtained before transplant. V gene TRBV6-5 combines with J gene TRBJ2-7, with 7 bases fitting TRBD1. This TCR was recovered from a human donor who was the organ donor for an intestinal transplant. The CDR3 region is CASSFHRDSQTYEQYF. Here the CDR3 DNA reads TGTGCCAGCAGTTTCCACCGGGACAGCCAGACCTACGAGCAGTACTTC.